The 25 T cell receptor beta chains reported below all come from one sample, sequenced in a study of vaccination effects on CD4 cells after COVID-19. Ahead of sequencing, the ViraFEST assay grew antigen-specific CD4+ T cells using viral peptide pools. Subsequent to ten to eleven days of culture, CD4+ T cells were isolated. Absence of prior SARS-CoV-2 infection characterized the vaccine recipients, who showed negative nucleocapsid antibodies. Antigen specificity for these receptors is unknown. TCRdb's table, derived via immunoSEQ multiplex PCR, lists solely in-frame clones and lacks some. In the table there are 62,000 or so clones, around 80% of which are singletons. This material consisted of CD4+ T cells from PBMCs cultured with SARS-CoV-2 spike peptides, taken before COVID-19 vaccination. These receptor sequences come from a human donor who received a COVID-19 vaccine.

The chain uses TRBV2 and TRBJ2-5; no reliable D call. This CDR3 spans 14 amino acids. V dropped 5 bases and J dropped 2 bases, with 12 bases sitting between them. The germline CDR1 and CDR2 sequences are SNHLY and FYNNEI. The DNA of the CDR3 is TGTGCCAGCAGTCGGCTCACTCAACAAGAGACCCAGTACTTC. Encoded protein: CASSRLTQQETQYF.

CDR3 loop: CASSRGQLYQETQYF. The CDR3 DNA sequence: TGTGCCAGTAGTAGGGGACAGTTGTACCAAGAGACCCAGTACTTC. The V and J genes are TRBV19 and TRBJ2-5; 7 nucleotides line up with TRBD1. J lost 0 bases, V lost 4 bases, and 5 bases had no gene match. In germline, CDR1 is LNHDA, CDR2 SQIVND (reference sequence). CDR3 length: 15 residues.

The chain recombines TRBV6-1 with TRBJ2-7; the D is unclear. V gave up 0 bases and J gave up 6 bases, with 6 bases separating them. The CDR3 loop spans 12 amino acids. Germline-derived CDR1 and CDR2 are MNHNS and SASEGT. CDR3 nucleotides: TGTGCCAGCAGTGAAGCATGGACCGAGCAGTACGTC. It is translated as CASSEAWTEQYV.

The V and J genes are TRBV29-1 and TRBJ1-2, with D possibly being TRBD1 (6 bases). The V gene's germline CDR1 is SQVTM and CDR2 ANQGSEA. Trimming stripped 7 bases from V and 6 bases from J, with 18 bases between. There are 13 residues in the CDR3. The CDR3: CSAGPQGPHGYTF. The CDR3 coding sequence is TGCAGCGCCGGCCCACAGGGTCCTCATGGCTACACCTTC.

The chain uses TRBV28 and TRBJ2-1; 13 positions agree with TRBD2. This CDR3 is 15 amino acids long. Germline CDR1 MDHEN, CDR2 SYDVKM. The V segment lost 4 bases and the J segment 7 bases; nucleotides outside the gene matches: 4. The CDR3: CASSSTSGGWNEQFF. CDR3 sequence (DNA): TGTGCCAGCAGTTCGACTAGCGGGGGGTGGAATGAGCAGTTCTTC.

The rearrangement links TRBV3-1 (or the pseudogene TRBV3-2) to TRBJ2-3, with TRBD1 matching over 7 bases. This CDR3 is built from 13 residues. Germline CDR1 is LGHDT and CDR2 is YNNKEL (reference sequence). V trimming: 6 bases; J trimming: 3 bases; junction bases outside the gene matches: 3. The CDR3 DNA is TGTGCCAGCAGTGACAGGGTTACAGATACGCAGTATTTT. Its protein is CASSDRVTDTQYF.

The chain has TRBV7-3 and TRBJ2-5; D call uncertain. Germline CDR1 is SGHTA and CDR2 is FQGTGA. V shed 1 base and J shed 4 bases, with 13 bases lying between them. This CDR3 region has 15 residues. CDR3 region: CASSLIAGVGETQYF. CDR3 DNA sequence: TGTGCCAGCAGCTTAATTGCTGGGGTTGGAGAGACCCAGTACTTC.

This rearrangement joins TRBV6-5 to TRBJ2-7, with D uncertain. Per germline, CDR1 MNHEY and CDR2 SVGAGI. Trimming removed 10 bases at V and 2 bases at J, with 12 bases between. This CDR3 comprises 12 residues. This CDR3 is CATSRLPYEQYV. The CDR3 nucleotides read TGTGCCACCTCGAGGCTCCCCTACGAGCAGTACGTC.

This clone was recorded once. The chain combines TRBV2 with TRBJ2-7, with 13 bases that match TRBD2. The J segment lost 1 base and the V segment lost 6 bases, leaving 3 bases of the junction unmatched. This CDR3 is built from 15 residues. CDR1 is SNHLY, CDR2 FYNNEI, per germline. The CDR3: CASRVGLAGSYEQYV. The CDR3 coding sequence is TGTGCCAGCAGGGTGGGACTAGCGGGATCCTACGAGCAGTACGTC.

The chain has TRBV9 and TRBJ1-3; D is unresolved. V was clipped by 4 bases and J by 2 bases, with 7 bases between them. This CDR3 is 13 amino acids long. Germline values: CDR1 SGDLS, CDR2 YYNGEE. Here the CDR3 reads CASSPLAGNTIYF. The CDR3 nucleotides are TGTGCCAGCAGCCCCCTAGCTGGAAACACCATATATTTT.

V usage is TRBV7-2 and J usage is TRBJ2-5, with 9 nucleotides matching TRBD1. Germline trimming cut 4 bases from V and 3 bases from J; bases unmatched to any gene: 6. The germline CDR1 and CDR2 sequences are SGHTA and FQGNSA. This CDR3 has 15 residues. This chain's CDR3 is CASSSGTGLKETQYF. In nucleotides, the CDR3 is TGTGCCAGCAGCTCCGGGACAGGGCTGAAAGAGACCCAGTACTTC.

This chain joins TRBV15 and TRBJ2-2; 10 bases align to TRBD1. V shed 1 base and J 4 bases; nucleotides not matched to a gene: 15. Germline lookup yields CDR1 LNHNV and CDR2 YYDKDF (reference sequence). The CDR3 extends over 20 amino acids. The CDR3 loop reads CATSRVTTWGDRGTTGELFF. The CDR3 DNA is TGTGCCACCAGCAGAGTTACCACCTGGGGGGACAGGGGAACCACCGGGGAGCTGTTTTTT.

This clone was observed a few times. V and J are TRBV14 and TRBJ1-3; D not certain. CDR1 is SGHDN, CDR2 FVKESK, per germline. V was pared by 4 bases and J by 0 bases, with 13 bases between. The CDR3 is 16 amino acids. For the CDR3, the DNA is TGTGCCAGCAGCCGGCCCGTCGGCAACTCTGGAAACACCATATATTTT. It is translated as CASSRPVGNSGNTIYF.

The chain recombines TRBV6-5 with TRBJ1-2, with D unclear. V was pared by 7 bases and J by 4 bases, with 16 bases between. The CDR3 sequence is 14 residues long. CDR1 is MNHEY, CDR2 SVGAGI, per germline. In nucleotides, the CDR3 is TGTGCCAGCATGGATGCCGCGGGAGCCTATGGCTACACCTTC. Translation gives CASMDAAGAYGYTF.

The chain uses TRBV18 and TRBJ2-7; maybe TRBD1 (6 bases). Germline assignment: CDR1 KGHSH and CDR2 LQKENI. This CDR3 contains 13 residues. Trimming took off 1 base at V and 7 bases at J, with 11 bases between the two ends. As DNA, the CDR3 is TGTGCCAGCTCACCACGGACAGATTCGGAGCAGTACGTC. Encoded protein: CASSPRTDSEQYV.

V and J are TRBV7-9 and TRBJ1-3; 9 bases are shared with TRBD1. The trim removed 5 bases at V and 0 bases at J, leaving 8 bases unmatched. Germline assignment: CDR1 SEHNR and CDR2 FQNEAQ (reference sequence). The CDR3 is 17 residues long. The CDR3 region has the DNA TGTGCCAGCAGCCGGACAGGGGACCTAATCTCTGGAAACACCATATATTTT. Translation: CASSRTGDLISGNTIYF.

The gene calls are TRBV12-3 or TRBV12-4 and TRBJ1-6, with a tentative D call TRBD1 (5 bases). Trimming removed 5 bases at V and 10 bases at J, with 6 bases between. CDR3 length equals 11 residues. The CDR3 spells CASSGGSPLHF. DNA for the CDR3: TGTGCCAGCAGTGGGGGGTCACCCCTCCACTTT.

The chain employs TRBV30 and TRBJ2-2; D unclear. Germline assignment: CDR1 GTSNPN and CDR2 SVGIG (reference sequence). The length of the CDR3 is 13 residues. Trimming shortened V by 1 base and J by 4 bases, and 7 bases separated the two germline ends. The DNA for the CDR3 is TGTGCCTGGAGTGAACAGCTCACCGGGGAGCTGTTTTTT. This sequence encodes CAWSEQLTGELFF.

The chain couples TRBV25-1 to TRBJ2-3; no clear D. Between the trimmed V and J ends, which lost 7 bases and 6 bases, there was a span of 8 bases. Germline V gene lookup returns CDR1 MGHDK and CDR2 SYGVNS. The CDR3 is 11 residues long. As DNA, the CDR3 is TGTGCCAGCACCAAAGGGGATACGCAGTATTTT. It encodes CASTKGDTQYF.

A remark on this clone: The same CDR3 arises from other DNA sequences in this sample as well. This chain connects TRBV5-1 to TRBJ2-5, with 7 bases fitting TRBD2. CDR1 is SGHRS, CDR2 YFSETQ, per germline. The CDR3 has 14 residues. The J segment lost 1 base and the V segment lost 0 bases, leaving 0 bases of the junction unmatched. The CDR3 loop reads CASSLGGGQETQYF. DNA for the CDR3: TGCGCCAGCAGCTTGGGGGGGGGCCAAGAGACCCAGTACTTC.

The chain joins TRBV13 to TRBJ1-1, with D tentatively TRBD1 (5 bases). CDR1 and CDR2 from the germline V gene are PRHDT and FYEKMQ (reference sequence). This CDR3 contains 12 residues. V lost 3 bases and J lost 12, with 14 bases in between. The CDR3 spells CASSFGAPPPFF. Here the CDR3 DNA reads TGTGCCAGCAGCTTCGGGGCACCGCCGCCTTTCTTT.

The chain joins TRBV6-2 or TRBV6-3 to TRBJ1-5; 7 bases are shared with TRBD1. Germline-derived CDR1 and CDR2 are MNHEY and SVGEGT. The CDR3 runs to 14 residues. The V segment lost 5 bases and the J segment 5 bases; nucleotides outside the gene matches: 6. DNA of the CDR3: TGTGCCAGCAGTCGGCAGGGGACAGATCAGCCCCAGCATTTT. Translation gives CASSRQGTDQPQHF.

The CDR3 coding sequence is TGCGCCAGCAGCTTGAACACAGGGGGAGGCTACACCTTC. Translating gives CASSLNTGGGYTF. V is TRBV5-1 and J is TRBJ1-2, with 8 bases that match TRBD1. Germline trimming cut 1 base from V and 8 bases from J; bases unmatched to any gene: 4. The germline V gene encodes CDR1 SGHRS and CDR2 YFSETQ. This CDR3 is 13 amino acids long.

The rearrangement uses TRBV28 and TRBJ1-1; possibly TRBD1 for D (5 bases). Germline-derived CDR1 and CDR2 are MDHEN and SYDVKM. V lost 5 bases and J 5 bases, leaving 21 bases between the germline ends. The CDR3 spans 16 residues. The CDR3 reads CASSLSEGVGKTEAFF. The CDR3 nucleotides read TGTGCCAGCAGTCTCTCAGAAGGGGTCGGAAAGACTGAAGCTTTCTTT.

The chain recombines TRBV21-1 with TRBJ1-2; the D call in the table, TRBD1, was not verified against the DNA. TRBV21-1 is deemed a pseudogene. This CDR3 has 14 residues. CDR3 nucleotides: TGTGCCAGCATCCGTTCCGGACACCTATATGGCTACACCTTC. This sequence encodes CASIRSGHLYGYTF.